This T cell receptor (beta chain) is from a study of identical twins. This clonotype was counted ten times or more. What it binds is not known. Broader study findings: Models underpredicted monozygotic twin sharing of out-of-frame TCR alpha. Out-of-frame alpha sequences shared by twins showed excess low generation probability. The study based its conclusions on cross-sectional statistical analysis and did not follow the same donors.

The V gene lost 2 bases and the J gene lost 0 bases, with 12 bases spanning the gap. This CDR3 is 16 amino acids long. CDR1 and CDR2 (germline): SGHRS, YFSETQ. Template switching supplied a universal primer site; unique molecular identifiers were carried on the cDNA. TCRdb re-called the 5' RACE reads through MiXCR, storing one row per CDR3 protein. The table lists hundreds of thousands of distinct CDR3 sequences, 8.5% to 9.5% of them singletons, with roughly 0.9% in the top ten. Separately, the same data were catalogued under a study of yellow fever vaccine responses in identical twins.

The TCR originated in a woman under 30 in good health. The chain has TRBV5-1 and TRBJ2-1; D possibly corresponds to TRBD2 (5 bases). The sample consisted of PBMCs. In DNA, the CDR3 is TGCGCCAGCAGCTTTGCGGGCGCCAGCTCCTACAATGAGCAGTTCTTC. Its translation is CASSFAGASSYNEQFF.